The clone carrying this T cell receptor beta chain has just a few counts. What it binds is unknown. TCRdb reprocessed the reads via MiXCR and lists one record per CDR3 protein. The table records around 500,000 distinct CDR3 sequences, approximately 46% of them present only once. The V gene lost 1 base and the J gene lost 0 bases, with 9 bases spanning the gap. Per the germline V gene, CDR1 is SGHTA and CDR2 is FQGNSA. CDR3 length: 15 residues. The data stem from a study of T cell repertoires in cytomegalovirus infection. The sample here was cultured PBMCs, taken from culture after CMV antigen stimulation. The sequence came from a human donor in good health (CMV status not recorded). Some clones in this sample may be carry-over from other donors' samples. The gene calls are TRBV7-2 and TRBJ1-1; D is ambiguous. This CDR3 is CASSLVSQMNTEAFF. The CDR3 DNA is TGTGCCAGCAGCTTAGTTAGCCAAATGAACACTGAAGCTTTCTTT.